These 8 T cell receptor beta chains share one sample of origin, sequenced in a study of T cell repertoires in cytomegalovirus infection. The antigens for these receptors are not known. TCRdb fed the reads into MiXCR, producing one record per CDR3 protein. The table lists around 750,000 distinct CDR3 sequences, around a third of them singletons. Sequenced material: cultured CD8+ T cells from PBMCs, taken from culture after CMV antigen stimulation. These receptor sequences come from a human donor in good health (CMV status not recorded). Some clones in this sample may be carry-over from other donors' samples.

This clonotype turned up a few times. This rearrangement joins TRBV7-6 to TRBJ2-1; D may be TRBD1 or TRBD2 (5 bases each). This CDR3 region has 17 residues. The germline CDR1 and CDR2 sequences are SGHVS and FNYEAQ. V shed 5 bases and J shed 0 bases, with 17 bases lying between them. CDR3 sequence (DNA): TGTGCCAGCAGCCCTTTTGAGGGGCAGAGCTCCTACAATGAGCAGTTCTTC. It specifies CASSPFEGQSSYNEQFF.

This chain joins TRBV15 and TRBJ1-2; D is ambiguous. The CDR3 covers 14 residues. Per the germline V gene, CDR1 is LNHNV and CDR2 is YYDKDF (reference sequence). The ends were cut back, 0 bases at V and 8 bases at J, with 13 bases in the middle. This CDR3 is CATSREAPAGGYTF. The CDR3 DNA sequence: TGTGCCACCAGCAGAGAAGCCCCGGCCGGGGGCTACACCTTC.

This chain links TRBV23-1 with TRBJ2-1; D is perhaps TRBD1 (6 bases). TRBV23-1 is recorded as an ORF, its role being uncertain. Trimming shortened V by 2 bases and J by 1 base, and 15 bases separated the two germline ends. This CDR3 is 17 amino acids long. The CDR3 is CASSQPDRDKSYNEQFF. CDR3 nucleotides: TGCGCCAGCAGTCAACCCGACCGGGACAAGTCCTACAATGAGCAGTTCTTC.

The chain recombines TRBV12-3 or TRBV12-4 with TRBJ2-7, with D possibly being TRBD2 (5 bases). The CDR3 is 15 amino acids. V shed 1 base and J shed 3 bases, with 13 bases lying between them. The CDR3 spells CASSLVPPGNYEQYV. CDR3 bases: TGTGCCAGCAGTTTAGTCCCCCCCGGGAACTACGAGCAGTACGTC.

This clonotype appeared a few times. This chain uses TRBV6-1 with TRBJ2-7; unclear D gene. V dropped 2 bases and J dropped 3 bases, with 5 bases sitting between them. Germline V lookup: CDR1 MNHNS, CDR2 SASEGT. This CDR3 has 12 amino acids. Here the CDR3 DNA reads TGTGCCAGCAGTGAACCCAGCTACGAGCAGTACTTC. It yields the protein CASSEPSYEQYF.

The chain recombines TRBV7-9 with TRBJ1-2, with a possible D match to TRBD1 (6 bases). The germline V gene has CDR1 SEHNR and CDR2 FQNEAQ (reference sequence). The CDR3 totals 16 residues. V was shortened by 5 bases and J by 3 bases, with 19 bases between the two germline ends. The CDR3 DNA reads TGTGCCAGCAGCAAAATAGACACCGAGGGGGACTATGGCTACACCTTC. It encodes CASSKIDTEGDYGYTF. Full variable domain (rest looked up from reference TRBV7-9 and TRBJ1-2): DTGVSQNPRHKITKRGQNVTFRCDPISEHNRLYWYRQTLGQGPEFLTYFQNEAQLEKSRLLSDRFSAERPKGSFSTLEIQRTEQGDSAMYLCASSKIDTEGDYGYTFGSGTRLTVV.

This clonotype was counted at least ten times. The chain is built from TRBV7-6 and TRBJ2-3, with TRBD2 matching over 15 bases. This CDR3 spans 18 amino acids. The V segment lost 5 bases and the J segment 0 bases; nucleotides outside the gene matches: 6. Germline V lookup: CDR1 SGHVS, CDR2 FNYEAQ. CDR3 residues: CASSDGTSGGPSTDTQYF. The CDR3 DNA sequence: TGTGCCAGCAGCGATGGGACTAGCGGGGGGCCCAGCACAGATACGCAGTATTTT. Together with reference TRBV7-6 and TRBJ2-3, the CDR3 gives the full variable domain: GAGVSQSPRYKVTKRGQDVALRCDPISGHVSLYWYRQALGQGPEFLTYFNYEAQQDKSGLPNDRFSAERPEGSISTLTIQRTEQRDSAMYRCASSDGTSGGPSTDTQYFGPGTRLTVL.

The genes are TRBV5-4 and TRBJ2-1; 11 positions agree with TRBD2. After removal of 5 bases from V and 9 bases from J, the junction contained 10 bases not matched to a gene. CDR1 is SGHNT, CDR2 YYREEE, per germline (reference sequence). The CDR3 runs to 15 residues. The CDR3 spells CASSILAGGLGEQFF. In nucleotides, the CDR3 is TGTGCCAGCAGTATATTAGCGGGGGGGCTTGGTGAGCAGTTCTTC.